The sample holds a few counts of the clone carrying this T cell receptor (beta chain). J was trimmed by 8 bases and V by 1 base; bases with no gene match: 5. Germline V gene lookup returns CDR1 LGHDT and CDR2 YNNKEL (reference sequence). The CDR3 has 15 residues. In the source study's methods: Nucleated cell number was recorded as an estimate derived from reference gene primer amplification. TCRdb's copy holds only in-frame clones and misses some; the assay was immunoSEQ multiplex PCR. V and J calls and clone size are copied from that table; D and trimming were computed from the DNA. Of 110,000 to 150,000 clones detected, approximately 80% appear once; the ten largest clones hold approximately 6.5%. The source of the sample is a study of blood T cell repertoires in COVID-19. In the study overall: Acute and convalescent COVID-19 samples came from the United States, Italy and Spain. Sample material is recorded as cDNA or gDNA derived from T cells, B-cell-depleted T cells, or PBMCs.

The chain links TRBV3-1 (or the pseudogene TRBV3-2) to TRBJ2-7, with 13 bases lining up with TRBD2. The sequenced material came from peripheral blood. The receptor was isolated from a human donor in a cohort sampled during active COVID-19. CDR3 amino acids: CASSQATSGGAKQYF. In nucleotides, the CDR3 is TGTGCCAGCAGCCAAGCCACTAGCGGGGGGGCAAAGCAGTACTTC.